The sequence of this TCR beta chain was determined in a study of cytomegalovirus exposure and HLA in healthy donors. Separation from the roughly 680-subject first cohort characterized the approximately 120-subject validation cohort, to which the donors belonged. As regards this clone: The antigen remains unidentified.

Generated by immunoSEQ multiplex PCR, the TCRdb table keeps only in-frame clones and is missing some. The repertoire has about 55,000 clones, about nine tenths of them found once; the top ten carry about 3%. With 0 bases removed from V and 0 bases from J, the gap between germline ends came to 12 bases. CDR1 and CDR2 (germline): MNHNS, SASEGT. This CDR3 contains 16 residues. Study outcomes and limitations: One later analysis, an examination of the approximately 130 validation repertoires, found that first-cohort TCR clusters tended to co-occur in them.

The source material was PBMCs. The clonotype was recovered from a young man in good health and CMV-seronegative. V usage is TRBV6-1 and J usage is TRBJ2-7; tentative D call: TRBD1 (7 bases). The DNA for the CDR3 is TGTGCCAGCAGTGAAGCAACGGGGGACAGCTCCTACGAGCAGTACTTC. This gives the protein CASSEATGDSSYEQYF.